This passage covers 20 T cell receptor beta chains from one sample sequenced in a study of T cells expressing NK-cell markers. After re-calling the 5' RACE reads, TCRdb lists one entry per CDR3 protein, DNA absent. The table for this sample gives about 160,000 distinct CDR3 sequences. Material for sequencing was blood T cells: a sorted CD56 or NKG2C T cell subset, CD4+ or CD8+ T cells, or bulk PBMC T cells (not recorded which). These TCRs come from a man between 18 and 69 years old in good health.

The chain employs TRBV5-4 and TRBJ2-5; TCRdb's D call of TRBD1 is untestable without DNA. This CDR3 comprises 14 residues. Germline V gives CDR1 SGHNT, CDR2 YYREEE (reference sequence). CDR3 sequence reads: CASSPTTGEETQYF.

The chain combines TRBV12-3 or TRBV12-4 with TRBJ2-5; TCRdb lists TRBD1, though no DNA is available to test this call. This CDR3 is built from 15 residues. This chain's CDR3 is CASRDGTGVRGTQYF.

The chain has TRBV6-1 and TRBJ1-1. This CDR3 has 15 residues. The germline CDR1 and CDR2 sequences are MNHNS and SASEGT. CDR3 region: CASRPSQLMNTEAFF.

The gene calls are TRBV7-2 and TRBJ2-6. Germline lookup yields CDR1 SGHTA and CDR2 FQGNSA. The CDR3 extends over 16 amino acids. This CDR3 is CASSFTIEAGANVLTF.

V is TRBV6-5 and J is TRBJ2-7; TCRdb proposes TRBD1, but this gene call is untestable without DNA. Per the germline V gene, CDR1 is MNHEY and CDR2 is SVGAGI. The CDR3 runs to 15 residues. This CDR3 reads CASSYAGTATYEQYF.

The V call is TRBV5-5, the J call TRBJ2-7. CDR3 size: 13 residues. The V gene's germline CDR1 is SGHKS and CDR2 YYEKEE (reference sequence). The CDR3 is CASSFTRNYEQYF.

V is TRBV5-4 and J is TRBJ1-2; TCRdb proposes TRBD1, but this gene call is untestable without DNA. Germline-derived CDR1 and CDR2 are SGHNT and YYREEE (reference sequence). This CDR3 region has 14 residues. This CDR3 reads CASSDDRDPYGYTF.

The CDR3 loop is CASSLNLGNYNEQFF. This chain links TRBV7-3 with TRBJ2-1. From germline, CDR1 is SGHTA and CDR2 FQGTGA. This CDR3 region has 15 residues.

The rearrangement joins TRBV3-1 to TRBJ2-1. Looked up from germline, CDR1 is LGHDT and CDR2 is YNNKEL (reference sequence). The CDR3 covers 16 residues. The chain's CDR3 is CASSQATASSYNEQFF.

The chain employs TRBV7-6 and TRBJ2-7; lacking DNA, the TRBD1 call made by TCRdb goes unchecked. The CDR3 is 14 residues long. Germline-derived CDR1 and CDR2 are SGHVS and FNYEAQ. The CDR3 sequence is CASSLATGGGEQYF.

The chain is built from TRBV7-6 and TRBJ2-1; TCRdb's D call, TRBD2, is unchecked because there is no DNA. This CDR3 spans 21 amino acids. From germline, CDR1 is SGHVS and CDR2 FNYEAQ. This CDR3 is CASSLGPPYSVAGTKYNEQFF.

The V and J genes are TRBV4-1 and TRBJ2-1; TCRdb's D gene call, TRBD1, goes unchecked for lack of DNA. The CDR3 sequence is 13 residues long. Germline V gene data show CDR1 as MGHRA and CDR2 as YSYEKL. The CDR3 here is CASSFDRGSEQFF.

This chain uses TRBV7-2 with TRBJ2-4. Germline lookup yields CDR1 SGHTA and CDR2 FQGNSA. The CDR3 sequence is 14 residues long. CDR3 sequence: CASSLGDPFNIQYF.

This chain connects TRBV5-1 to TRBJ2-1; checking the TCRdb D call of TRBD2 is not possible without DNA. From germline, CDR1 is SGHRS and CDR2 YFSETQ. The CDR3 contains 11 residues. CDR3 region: CASSGTLEQFF.

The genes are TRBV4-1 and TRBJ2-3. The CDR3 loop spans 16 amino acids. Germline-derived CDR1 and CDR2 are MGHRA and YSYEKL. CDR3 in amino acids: CASSQDWVAVTDTQYF.

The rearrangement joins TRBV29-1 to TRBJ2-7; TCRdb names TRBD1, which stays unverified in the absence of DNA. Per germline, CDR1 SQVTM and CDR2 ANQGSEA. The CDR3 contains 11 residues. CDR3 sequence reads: CSVVRGNEQYF.

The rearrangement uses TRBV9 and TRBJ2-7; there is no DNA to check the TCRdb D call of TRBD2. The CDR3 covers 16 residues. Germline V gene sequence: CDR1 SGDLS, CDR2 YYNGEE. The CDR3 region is CASSVGGGVSSYEQYF.

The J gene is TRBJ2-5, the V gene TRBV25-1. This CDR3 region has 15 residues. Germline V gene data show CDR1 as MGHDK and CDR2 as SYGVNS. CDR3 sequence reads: CASSEDSGYKETQYF.

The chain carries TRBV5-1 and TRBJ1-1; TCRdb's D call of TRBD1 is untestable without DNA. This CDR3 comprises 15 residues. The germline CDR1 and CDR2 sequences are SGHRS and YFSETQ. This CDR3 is CASSLTGGADTEAFF.

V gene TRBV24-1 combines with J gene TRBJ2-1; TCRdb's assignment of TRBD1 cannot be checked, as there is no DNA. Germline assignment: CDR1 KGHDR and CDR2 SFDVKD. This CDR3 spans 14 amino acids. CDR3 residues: CATSDGTEYNEQFF.